The 19 T cell receptor beta chains below were found in one sample sequenced in a study of patients and donors after allogeneic stem cell transplantation. TCRdb analysed the RT-PCR reads with MiXCR anew, one entry per CDR3 protein. The profile shows around 200,000 distinct CDR3 sequences, 38% of them singletons. Sequenced: blood, either unsorted or a sorted T cell fraction (not recorded which). These receptors were collected from a human donor who was either an allogeneic HSCT recipient or a stem cell or donor lymphocyte infusion donor (not recorded which). It is not recorded whose cells these are; they may come from a transplant donor.

This clonotype was counted between two and nine times. The chain employs TRBV2 and TRBJ2-7; D is unclear. V was pared by 7 bases and J by 1 base, with 8 bases between. CDR3 length equals 12 residues. Germline V CDR1 and CDR2: SNHLY, FYNNEI. The CDR3 coding sequence is TGTGCCAGCAACTACCGATCCTACGAGCAGTACTTC. Its protein product is CASNYRSYEQYF.

This rearrangement joins TRBV3-1 to TRBJ1-5; D possibly corresponds to TRBD1 (6 bases). Germline CDR1 reads LGHDT; CDR2 reads YNNKEL (reference sequence). Trimming stripped 6 bases from V and 5 bases from J, with 17 bases between. The CDR3 has 15 residues. In DNA, the CDR3 is TGTGCCAGCAGTCAGGGGATTCGCCGGGATCAGCCCCAGCATTTT. Its translation is CASSQGIRRDQPQHF. The variable domain in full, with the rest retrieved from reference TRBV3-1 and TRBJ1-5, is DTAVSQTPKYLVTQMGNDKSIKCEQNLGHDTMYWYKQDSKKFLKIMFSYNNKELIINETVPNRFSPKSPDKAHLNLHINSLELGDSAVYFCASSQGIRRDQPQHFGDGTRLSIL.

The gene calls are TRBV27 and TRBJ1-1; no firm D call. The length of the CDR3 is 15 residues. V dropped 1 base and J dropped 1 base, with 10 bases sitting between them. Germline V gives CDR1 MNHEY, CDR2 SMNVEV (reference sequence). The CDR3 sequence is CASSLFPEPNTEAFF. The CDR3 DNA sequence: TGTGCCAGCAGTTTATTCCCAGAGCCGAACACTGAAGCTTTCTTT.

The rearrangement joins TRBV29-1 to TRBJ1-2; D remains ambiguous. Trimming shortened V by 3 bases and J by 1 base, and 3 bases separated the two germline ends. The CDR3 covers 11 residues. Germline-derived CDR1 and CDR2 are SQVTM and ANQGSEA. Here the CDR3 DNA reads TGCAGCGTTGACCGTAACTATGGCTACACCTTC. Translation gives CSVDRNYGYTF.

The chain joins TRBV20-1 to TRBJ1-2; D uncertain. The CDR3 contains 14 residues. Germline loops: CDR1 DFQATT, CDR2 SNEGSKA (reference sequence). The germline V and J ends were trimmed by 2 bases and 3 bases, with 13 bases remaining between them. The CDR3 sequence: CSARSSRYYYGYTF. CDR3 in DNA: TGCAGTGCTAGAAGTTCCCGGTACTACTATGGCTACACCTTC.

This rearrangement joins TRBV20-1 to TRBJ2-7; 10 bases are shared with TRBD1. The trim removed 5 bases at V and 2 bases at J, leaving 9 bases unmatched. The CDR3 totals 15 residues. Germline CDR1 and CDR2: DFQATT and SNEGSKA (reference sequence). In DNA form, the CDR3 reads TGCAGTGCTGGAGCACCCGGGACAGGGGCCTACGAGCAGTACTTC. As protein: CSAGAPGTGAYEQYF.

The chain joins TRBV7-9 to TRBJ2-3, with no clear D. V lost 2 bases and J 1 base, leaving 7 bases between the germline ends. The V gene's germline CDR1 is SEHNR and CDR2 FQNEAQ (reference sequence). The CDR3 contains 14 residues. CDR3 amino acids: CASSLRAGTDTQYF. CDR3 in DNA: TGTGCCAGCAGCTTAAGGGCTGGCACAGATACGCAGTATTTT.

The chain joins TRBV28 to TRBJ1-1, with D possibly being TRBD1 (6 bases). The V gene lost 6 bases and the J gene lost 1 base, with 15 bases spanning the gap. The germline CDR1 and CDR2 sequences are MDHEN and SYDVKM. The CDR3 runs 15 residues. This CDR3 is CASSTPRRGNTEAFF. CDR3 sequence (DNA): TGTGCCAGCAGCACCCCTCGCAGGGGGAACACTGAAGCTTTCTTT.

V and J are TRBV5-1 and TRBJ1-2; unclear D gene. Germline values: CDR1 SGHRS, CDR2 YFSETQ. V lost 1 base to trimming and J lost 8 bases, with 15 bases between them. This CDR3 is 14 amino acids long. As DNA, the CDR3 is TGCGCCAGCAGCTTGACGGGAACCCCGTCGGGCTACACCTTC. Its translation: CASSLTGTPSGYTF.

This clonotype was recorded a few times. The chain uses TRBV2 and TRBJ1-1, with D possibly matching TRBD1 (5 bases). This CDR3 comprises 14 residues. Germline V CDR1 and CDR2: SNHLY, FYNNEI. V lost 6 bases, J lost 3 bases, and 14 bases lay in between. CDR3 DNA: TGTGCCAGCAGCCGCCGGGACCACCACACTGAAGCTTTCTTT. Amino acids: CASSRRDHHTEAFF.

The chain is built from TRBV28 and TRBJ1-4; tentatively, D is TRBD1 (6 bases). From germline, CDR1 is MDHEN and CDR2 SYDVKM. Trimming removed 3 bases at V and 8 bases at J, with 25 bases between. The CDR3 consists of 18 residues. The CDR3 sequence is CASSFPPANRERQEKLFF. CDR3 nucleotides: TGTGCCAGCAGTTTCCCACCCGCCAACAGGGAAAGGCAGGAAAAACTGTTTTTT.

The table lists this clonotype with many counts. The rearrangement uses TRBV11-2 and TRBJ2-1; D not resolved. Trimming shortened V by 0 bases and J by 8 bases, and 8 bases separated the two germline ends. Germline CDR1 and CDR2: SGHAT and FQNNGV. The CDR3 loop spans 13 amino acids. This CDR3 reads CASSLEWWDEQFF. The DNA for the CDR3 is TGTGCCAGCAGCTTAGAATGGTGGGATGAGCAGTTCTTC. The complete variable domain, with remaining parts taken from reference TRBV11-2 and TRBJ2-1, reads EAGVAQSPRYKIIEKRQSVAFWCNPISGHATLYWYQQILGQGPKLLIQFQNNGVVDDSQLPKDRFSAERLKGVDSTLKIQPAKLEDSAVYLCASSLEWWDEQFFGPGTRLTVL.

This clonotype appeared a few times. The chain recombines TRBV25-1 with TRBJ1-5; D ambiguous. The CDR3 is 12 residues long. CDR1 MGHDK and CDR2 SYGVNS come from the germline V gene. The ends were cut back, 2 bases at V and 7 bases at J, with 6 bases in the middle. The CDR3 bases are TGTGCCAGCAGTGAAGTGGGGCAGCCCCAGCATTTT. Residues: CASSEVGQPQHF.

The gene calls are TRBV7-2 and TRBJ2-3, with a possible D match to TRBD2 (5 bases). This CDR3 has 15 amino acids. Trimming cost V 1 base and J 0 bases, with 8 bases left between them. Per germline, CDR1 SGHTA and CDR2 FQGNSA. The DNA of the CDR3 is TGTGCCAGCAGCTTAGTAGGCGGGAGCACAGATACGCAGTATTTT. Its protein is CASSLVGGSTDTQYF.

The CDR3 coding sequence is TGCGCCAGCAGGCCTCAGCCGGGGGCAGGGACCTATGGCTACACCTTC. Translated, it gives CASRPQPGAGTYGYTF. V and J are TRBV4-3 and TRBJ1-2; perhaps TRBD1 as D (6 bases). Trimming took off 6 bases at V and 4 bases at J, with 21 bases between the two ends. The CDR3 has 16 residues. Germline CDR1 reads LGHNA; CDR2 reads YSLEER.

This clonotype occurred a few times. The V gene is TRBV5-1, the J gene TRBJ1-1, with a tentative D call TRBD1 (5 bases). The CDR3 totals 14 residues. Germline V gene lookup returns CDR1 SGHRS and CDR2 YFSETQ. V was clipped by 4 bases and J by 5 bases, with 15 bases between them. CDR3 region: CASSILGGGTEAFF. Here the CDR3 DNA reads TGCGCCAGCAGCATCCTCGGGGGAGGGACTGAAGCTTTCTTT.

The genes are TRBV29-1 and TRBJ1-1; D not resolved. Between the trimmed V and J ends, which lost 0 bases and 1 base, there was a span of 6 bases. Germline CDR1 and CDR2: SQVTM and ANQGSEA. The CDR3 has 13 residues. CDR3 DNA: TGCAGCGTTGAAGATCTTCGGAACACTGAAGCTTTCTTT. This encodes CSVEDLRNTEAFF.

A few counts support this clonotype. The chain links TRBV29-1 to TRBJ2-5, with 8 bases fitting TRBD2. The V and J ends lost 8 bases and 4 bases, in that order; junction bases with no gene match: 12. The V gene's germline CDR1 is SQVTM and CDR2 ANQGSEA. The CDR3 sequence is 14 residues long. For the CDR3, the DNA is TGCAGCTTCAGGAAGGGGACTAGTCTAGAGACCCAGTACTTC. Residues: CSFRKGTSLETQYF.

This rearrangement joins TRBV7-3 to TRBJ1-5; D is ambiguous. V was pared by 2 bases and J by 4 bases, with 6 bases between. The CDR3 length is 13 residues. Germline V gene sequence: CDR1 SGHTA, CDR2 FQGTGA. CDR3 DNA sequence: TGTGCCAGCAGCTTATGGCCTAATCAGCCCCAGCATTTT. Translated, it gives CASSLWPNQPQHF.